A selection of T cell receptor beta chains follows, all from one sample in a study of cytomegalovirus exposure and HLA in healthy donors. Here immunoSEQ multiplex PCR was the method, and the copy in TCRdb shows in-frame clones only, minus some. Here the sample spans 100,000 to 150,000 clones, over 65% being singletons. Sequencing used PBMCs. These TCRs come from a man aged 35 to 55 in good health and CMV-seropositive. The conserved cysteine and the conserved F or W are not part of the CDR3 here. A D gene is named only where the DNA matches it firmly.

D gene	CDR3 length	V gene	J gene	CDR3 protein
TRBD1	16	TRBV15	TRBJ1-5	ATSRDRDAGGRFQPQH
TRBD2	14	TRBV28	TRBJ2-3	ASSIGTSGRTDTQY
TRBD2	16	TRBV4-2	TRBJ2-3	ASSQKGLAGVGGDTQY
-	11	TRBV11-3	TRBJ1-4	ASSSGAGEKLF
-	11	TRBV7-6	TRBJ1-2	ASSHLEDYGYT
TRBD2	12	TRBV29-1	TRBJ2-3	SAVTSGSTDTQY
TRBD2	13	TRBV6-1	TRBJ2-4	ASSAGERGGNIQY
-	11	TRBV5-1	TRBJ1-2	ASSLGISYGYT
TRBD1	15	TRBV5-1	TRBJ1-3	ASSLAFGQGRFNTIY
TRBD2	12	TRBV29-1	TRBJ2-3	SARPGLGTDTQY
-	12	TRBV28	TRBJ2-1	ASETTLGGNEQF
TRBD1	15	TRBV5-1	TRBJ2-2	ASSPSGTGVATGELF
TRBD1	13	TRBV11-2	TRBJ1-1	ASSFRGTGNTEAF
TRBD2	12	TRBV28	TRBJ2-1	ASKLAGDNNEQF
TRBD2	15	TRBV5-6	TRBJ2-1	ASTGLAGGASYNEQF
-	12	TRBV5-1	TRBJ2-3	ASSLARDTDTQY
TRBD1	13	TRBV25-1	TRBJ2-1	ASSEYRGTYNEQF
-	13	TRBV14	TRBJ1-2	ASSQALSAGRGYT
-	12	TRBV28	TRBJ1-5	ASRSSGVNQPQH
-	16	TRBV6-1	TRBJ1-2	ASSEDRTLIGSLYGYT
TRBD1	16	TRBV11-3	TRBJ1-5	ASSPKGKQGKSNQPQH
TRBD1	12	TRBV27	TRBJ2-5	ASSPGTGGGTQY
-	12	TRBV2	TRBJ1-5	ASSEAAGMQPQH
TRBD1	13	TRBV19	TRBJ1-5	ASNLQGTSNQPQH
-	13	TRBV6-1	TRBJ1-1	ASSAQGRVRTEAF
-	9	TRBV6-5	TRBJ2-3	ASILGSTQY
-	13	TRBV11-2	TRBJ1-2	ASSQKVVGGSGYT
TRBD1	12	TRBV25-1	TRBJ2-5	ASRMGQGSGAQY
-	10	TRBV9	TRBJ1-1	ASNQVYTEAF
-	13	TRBV2	TRBJ2-7	ASSELAAGAYEQY
-	10	TRBV28	TRBJ2-3	ASSRSADTQY
-	12	TRBV27	TRBJ2-7	ASSLGQGIYEQY